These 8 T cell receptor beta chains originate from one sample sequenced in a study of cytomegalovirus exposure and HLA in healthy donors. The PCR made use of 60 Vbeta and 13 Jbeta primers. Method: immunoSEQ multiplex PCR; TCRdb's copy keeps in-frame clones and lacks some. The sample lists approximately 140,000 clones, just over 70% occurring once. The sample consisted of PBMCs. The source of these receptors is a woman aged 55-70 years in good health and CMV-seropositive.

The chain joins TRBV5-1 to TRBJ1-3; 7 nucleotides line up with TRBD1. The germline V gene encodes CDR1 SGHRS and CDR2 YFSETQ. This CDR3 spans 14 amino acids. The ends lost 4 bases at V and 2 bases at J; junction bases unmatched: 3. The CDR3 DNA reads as TGCGCCAGCAGCCAAACAGGGGCTGGAAACACCATATATTTT. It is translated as CASSQTGAGNTIYF. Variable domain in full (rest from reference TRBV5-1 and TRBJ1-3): KAGVTQTPRYLIKTRGQQVTLSCSPISGHRSVSWYQQTPGQGLQFLFEYFSETQRNKGNFPGRFSGRQFSNSRSEMNVSTLELGDSALYLCASSQTGAGNTIYFGEGSWLTVV.

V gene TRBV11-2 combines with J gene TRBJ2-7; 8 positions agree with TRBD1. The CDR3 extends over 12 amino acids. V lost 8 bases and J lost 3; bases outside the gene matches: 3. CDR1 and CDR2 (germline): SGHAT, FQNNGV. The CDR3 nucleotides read TGTGCCAGCGCGGGACAGGTCTACGAGCAGTACTTC. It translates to CASAGQVYEQYF.

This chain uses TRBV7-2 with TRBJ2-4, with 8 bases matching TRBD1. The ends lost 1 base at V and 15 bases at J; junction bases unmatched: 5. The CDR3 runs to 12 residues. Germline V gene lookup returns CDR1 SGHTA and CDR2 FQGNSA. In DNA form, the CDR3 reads TGTGCCAGCAGCTTAGTTAGGGACAGGCCGTACTTC. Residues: CASSLVRDRPYF.

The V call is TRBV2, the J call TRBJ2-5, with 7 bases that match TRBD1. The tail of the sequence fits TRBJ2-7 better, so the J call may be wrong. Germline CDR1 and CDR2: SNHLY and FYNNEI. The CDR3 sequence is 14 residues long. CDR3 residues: CASRWDRNTYEQYF. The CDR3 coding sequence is TGTGCCAGCCGCTGGGACAGAAATACCTACGAGCAGTACTTC.

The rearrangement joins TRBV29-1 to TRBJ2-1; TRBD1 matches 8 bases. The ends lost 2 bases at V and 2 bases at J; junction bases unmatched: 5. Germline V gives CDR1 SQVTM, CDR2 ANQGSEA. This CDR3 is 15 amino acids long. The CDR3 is CSVEQGAVAYNEQFF. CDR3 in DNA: TGCAGCGTTGAACAGGGGGCAGTAGCCTACAATGAGCAGTTCTTC.

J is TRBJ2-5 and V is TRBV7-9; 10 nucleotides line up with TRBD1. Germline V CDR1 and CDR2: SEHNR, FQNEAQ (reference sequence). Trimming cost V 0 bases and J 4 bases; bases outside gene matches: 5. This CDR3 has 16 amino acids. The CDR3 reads CASSLATGQGGETQYF. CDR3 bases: TGTGCCAGCAGCTTAGCTACCGGACAGGGGGGAGAGACCCAGTACTTC.

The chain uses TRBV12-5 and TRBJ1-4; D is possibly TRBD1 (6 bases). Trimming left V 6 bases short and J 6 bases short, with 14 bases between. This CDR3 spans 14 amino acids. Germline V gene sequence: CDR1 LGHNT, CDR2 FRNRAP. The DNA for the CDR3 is TGTGCTAGTGGCCTAAGGGGGGGGGATGAAAAACTGTTTTTT. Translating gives CASGLRGGDEKLFF.

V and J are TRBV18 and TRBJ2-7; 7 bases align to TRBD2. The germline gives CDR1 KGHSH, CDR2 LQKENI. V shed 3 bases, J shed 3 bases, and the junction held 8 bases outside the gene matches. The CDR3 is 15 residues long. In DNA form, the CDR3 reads TGTGCCAGCTCACCCTCCCCGGGGAGGGTCTACGAGCAGTACTTC. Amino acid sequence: CASSPSPGRVYEQYF.